This T cell receptor (beta chain) stems from a study of T-cell memory formation after mild COVID-19. Researchers used 5'RACE with constant-segment primers to make TCR alpha and TCR beta cDNA libraries that carry sample barcodes and UMIs. TCRdb reprocessed the 5' RACE reads via MiXCR and lists one record per CDR3 protein. This sample yields 540,000 or so distinct CDR3 sequences, of which around 21% are seen a single time; under 15% belongs to the top ten. This clonotype has just one count. Antigen: not known. V lost 2 bases and J 6 bases, leaving 17 bases between the germline ends. The CDR3 is 16 amino acids. Per germline, CDR1 SNHLY and CDR2 FYNNEI. Study results and caveats: From day 15 to 85, contracting clones were balanced between CD4 and CD8, whereas later expanders leaned toward CD4+.

The sequencing sample was made of PBMCs or a T cell subset sorted from them (not recorded which). This TCR derives from an adult woman who had mild COVID-19 (a few samples of this study predate the infection). Cell type and time point are not known. This chain links TRBV2 with TRBJ2-1; possible D gene TRBD2, 6 bases. This CDR3 reads CASSETVWRGFNEQFF. The CDR3 nucleotides read TGTGCCAGCAGTGAAACCGTCTGGCGGGGCTTCAATGAGCAGTTCTTC.